The rows below give T cell receptor beta chains drawn from one sample of a study of beta chain features in type 1 diabetes. Repertoires were generated with immunoSEQ multiplex PCR, while TCRdb's copy carries only in-frame clones and drops some. The top ten clones hold 4% of a sample with some 250,000 clones, less than 35% of them seen once. Sequencing input: central memory CD4+ T cells from blood. These receptors all come from a man younger than 40 in good health. CDR3s include the opening cysteine and the closing phenylalanine or tryptophan. The D gene is left open where the match is weak. Clone size is given for some rows only: seen once, a few or many times, or a class if the clone is expanded.

v_call: TRBV4-3
clone_size: .
d_call: TRBD2
j_call: TRBJ2-5
cdr3_aa: CASSRGGIETQYF
cdr3_nt: TGCGCCAGCAGCCGGGGGGGAATAGAGACCCAGTACTTC

v_call: TRBV29-1
clone_size: .
d_call: TRBD1
j_call: TRBJ2-3
cdr3_aa: CSVGQGGDTQYF
cdr3_nt: TGCAGCGTGGGACAGGGGGGAGATACGCAGTATTTT

v_call: TRBV5-1
clone_size: .
d_call: .
j_call: TRBJ2-3
cdr3_aa: CASSLSVTDTQYF
cdr3_nt: TGCGCCAGCAGCTTGTCAGTGACAGATACGCAGTATTTT

v_call: TRBV29-1
clone_size: few
d_call: .
j_call: TRBJ2-1
cdr3_aa: CSGVGSLINEQFF
cdr3_nt: TGCAGCGGGGTCGGGTCGTTAATCAATGAGCAGTTCTTC

v_call: TRBV18
clone_size: few
d_call: .
j_call: TRBJ2-3
cdr3_aa: CASSAGTGEDTQYF
cdr3_nt: TGTGCCAGCTCAGCTGGGACGGGGGAAGATACGCAGTATTTT

v_call: TRBV15
clone_size: .
d_call: TRBD2
j_call: TRBJ2-1
cdr3_aa: CATSQLPGLAGAGGANEQFF
cdr3_nt: TGTGCCACCAGCCAACTACCGGGACTAGCGGGAGCGGGAGGTGCCAATGAGCAGTTCTTC

v_call: TRBV29-1
clone_size: few
d_call: TRBD2
j_call: TRBJ2-1
cdr3_aa: CSVEDASGNDEQFF
cdr3_nt: TGCAGCGTTGAAGATGCTAGCGGGAACGATGAGCAGTTCTTC

v_call: TRBV25-1
clone_size: .
d_call: .
j_call: TRBJ2-7
cdr3_aa: CASSDRSPPYEQYF
cdr3_nt: TGTGCCAGCAGTGATCGGAGCCCCCCCTACGAGCAGTACTTC

v_call: TRBV7-9
clone_size: .
d_call: TRBD2
j_call: TRBJ2-1
cdr3_aa: CASSQGLAGNYNEQFF
cdr3_nt: TGTGCCAGCAGCCAAGGACTAGCGGGGAACTACAATGAGCAGTTCTTC

v_call: TRBV5-4
clone_size: few
d_call: .
j_call: TRBJ2-2
cdr3_aa: CASSLAGRTGELFF
cdr3_nt: TGTGCCAGCAGCTTGGCAGGTCGGACCGGGGAGCTGTTTTTT

v_call: TRBV9
clone_size: few
d_call: TRBD2
j_call: TRBJ2-1
cdr3_aa: CASSVVAGPYNEQFF
cdr3_nt: TGTGCCAGCAGCGTAGTAGCGGGACCCTACAATGAGCAGTTCTTC

v_call: TRBV5-4
clone_size: .
d_call: TRBD1
j_call: TRBJ1-2
cdr3_aa: CASSVRDRANYGYTF
cdr3_nt: TGTGCCAGCAGCGTCCGGGACAGAGCTAACTATGGCTACACCTTC

v_call: TRBV4-2
clone_size: many
d_call: .
j_call: TRBJ2-5
cdr3_aa: CASSLVPGETQYF
cdr3_nt: TGTGCCAGCAGCTTGGTCCCCGGGGAGACCCAGTACTTC

v_call: TRBV10-3
clone_size: few
d_call: TRBD1
j_call: TRBJ2-1
cdr3_aa: CAISESQGAGNEQFF
cdr3_nt: TGTGCCATCAGTGAGTCCCAGGGGGCGGGTAATGAGCAGTTCTTC

v_call: TRBV27
clone_size: few
d_call: TRBD1
j_call: TRBJ2-7
cdr3_aa: CASRGQGAYEQYF
cdr3_nt: TGTGCCAGTAGGGGACAGGGGGCTTACGAGCAGTACTTC

v_call: TRBV4-2
clone_size: .
d_call: TRBD2
j_call: TRBJ2-7
cdr3_aa: CASSRQLAGYDEQYF
cdr3_nt: TGTGCCAGCAGCAGGCAACTAGCGGGGTACGACGAGCAGTACTTC

v_call: TRBV5-1
clone_size: many
d_call: .
j_call: TRBJ2-3
cdr3_aa: CASSGGVAGTDTQYF
cdr3_nt: TGCGCCAGCAGCGGTGGCGTTGCGGGCACAGATACGCAGTATTTT

v_call: TRBV30
clone_size: few
d_call: TRBD1
j_call: TRBJ1-2
cdr3_aa: CAWSPVGTVRYGYTF
cdr3_nt: TGTGCCTGGAGCCCGGTCGGGACAGTTCGTTATGGCTACACCTTC

v_call: TRBV6-5
clone_size: .
d_call: .
j_call: TRBJ2-7
cdr3_aa: CASRRDYEQYF
cdr3_nt: TGTGCCAGCAGGAGGGACTACGAGCAGTACTTC

v_call: TRBV10-2
clone_size: .
d_call: TRBD1
j_call: TRBJ1-1
cdr3_aa: CASSERGTGKGNTEAFF
cdr3_nt: TGCGCCAGCAGTGAGAGGGGGACAGGGAAAGGGAACACTGAAGCTTTCTTT

v_call: TRBV7-2
clone_size: .
d_call: .
j_call: TRBJ2-1
cdr3_aa: CASSLLGEQFF
cdr3_nt: TGTGCCAGCAGCCTTCTCGGTGAGCAGTTCTTC

v_call: TRBV2
clone_size: many
d_call: .
j_call: TRBJ2-5
cdr3_aa: CASSQTGPKETQYF
cdr3_nt: TGTGCCAGCAGTCAGACAGGCCCTAAAGAGACCCAGTACTTC

v_call: TRBV7-9
clone_size: once
d_call: .
j_call: TRBJ1-1
cdr3_aa: CASSWGGTANTEAFF
cdr3_nt: TGTGCCAGCAGCTGGGGTGGGACCGCGAACACTGAAGCTTTCTTT

v_call: TRBV5-1
clone_size: .
d_call: .
j_call: TRBJ2-7
cdr3_aa: CASSLGARSTYEQYF
cdr3_nt: TGCGCCAGCAGCTTGGGGGCTCGTAGCACCTACGAGCAGTACTTC

v_call: TRBV29-1
clone_size: .
d_call: .
j_call: TRBJ1-1
cdr3_aa: CSGRTVNTEAFF
cdr3_nt: TGCAGCGGTCGGACGGTGAACACTGAAGCTTTCTTT

v_call: TRBV5-4
clone_size: .
d_call: TRBD2
j_call: TRBJ2-5
cdr3_aa: CASSPSLAGGQETQYF
cdr3_nt: TGTGCCAGCAGCCCCTCACTAGCGGGAGGGCAGGAGACCCAGTACTTC

v_call: TRBV7-9
clone_size: .
d_call: .
j_call: TRBJ1-2
cdr3_aa: CASSLPLGSGGYTF
cdr3_nt: TGTGCCAGCAGCCTCCCGCTGGGGTCTGGTGGCTACACCTTC

v_call: TRBV9
clone_size: .
d_call: TRBD2
j_call: TRBJ2-2
cdr3_aa: CASSDGLAGYTGELFF
cdr3_nt: TGTGCCAGCAGCGATGGACTAGCGGGGTACACCGGGGAGCTGTTTTTT

v_call: TRBV20-1
clone_size: .
d_call: .
j_call: TRBJ2-1
cdr3_aa: CSARSEEQFF
cdr3_nt: TGCAGTGCTAGAAGCGAGGAGCAGTTCTTC

v_call: TRBV2
clone_size: .
d_call: .
j_call: TRBJ2-7
cdr3_aa: CASSTQLLSSSEQYF
cdr3_nt: TGTGCCAGCAGTACCCAGCTTTTATCGAGCAGCGAGCAGTACTTC

v_call: TRBV5-1
clone_size: .
d_call: TRBD2
j_call: TRBJ2-2
cdr3_aa: CASSLEFGTSGAGELFF
cdr3_nt: TGCGCCAGCAGCTTGGAATTCGGGACTAGCGGGGCCGGGGAGCTGTTTTTT

v_call: TRBV6-5
clone_size: once
d_call: TRBD1
j_call: TRBJ2-3
cdr3_aa: CASKLTQGEGTQYF
cdr3_nt: TGTGCCAGCAAGCTCACGCAGGGGGAAGGAACGCAGTATTTT

v_call: TRBV18
clone_size: .
d_call: .
j_call: TRBJ2-3
cdr3_aa: CASSQAGGTDTQYF
cdr3_nt: TGTGCCAGCTCACAGGCGGGTGGCACAGATACGCAGTATTTT

v_call: TRBV27
clone_size: .
d_call: TRBD1
j_call: TRBJ2-7
cdr3_aa: CASSGGQKPPYEQYF
cdr3_nt: TGTGCCAGCAGTGGGGGACAGAAACCCCCCTACGAGCAGTACTTC

v_call: TRBV29-1
clone_size: .
d_call: TRBD1
j_call: TRBJ2-3
cdr3_aa: CSVEEPQGRGTDTQYF
cdr3_nt: TGCAGCGTTGAAGAACCACAGGGGCGAGGCACAGATACGCAGTATTTT

v_call: TRBV7-9
clone_size: .
d_call: TRBD2
j_call: TRBJ2-7
cdr3_aa: CASSLGGGRVGEQYF
cdr3_nt: TGTGCCAGCAGCTTAGGAGGCGGGAGAGTCGGCGAGCAGTACTTC

v_call: TRBV19
clone_size: .
d_call: .
j_call: TRBJ1-1
cdr3_aa: CASSRTQDMNTEAFF
cdr3_nt: TGTGCCAGTAGTAGGACACAGGACATGAACACTGAAGCTTTCTTT

v_call: TRBV7-8
clone_size: few
d_call: TRBD1
j_call: TRBJ2-5
cdr3_aa: CASSTGGRGQETQYF
cdr3_nt: TGTGCCAGCAGCACAGGGGGGCGGGGCCAAGAGACCCAGTACTTC

v_call: TRBV18
clone_size: few
d_call: .
j_call: TRBJ1-5
cdr3_aa: CASSPYGVANQPQHF
cdr3_nt: TGTGCCAGCTCGCCGTACGGGGTAGCCAATCAGCCCCAGCATTTT

v_call: TRBV2
clone_size: .
d_call: TRBD1
j_call: TRBJ1-5
cdr3_aa: CASSRSGGSNQPQHF
cdr3_nt: TGTGCCAGCAGCCGATCAGGGGGGAGCAATCAGCCCCAGCATTTT

v_call: TRBV30
clone_size: .
d_call: TRBD1
j_call: TRBJ1-2
cdr3_aa: CAWSTGQTYGYTF
cdr3_nt: TGTGCCTGGAGTACGGGACAGACATATGGCTACACCTTC

v_call: TRBV2
clone_size: .
d_call: TRBD1
j_call: TRBJ1-6
cdr3_aa: CASSVQGASPLHF
cdr3_nt: TGTGCCAGCAGTGTACAGGGGGCTTCACCCCTCCACTTT

v_call: TRBV6-5
clone_size: .
d_call: TRBD2
j_call: TRBJ2-7
cdr3_aa: CASSYSPIAGVYEQYF
cdr3_nt: TGTGCCAGCAGTTACTCGCCAATAGCGGGAGTTTACGAGCAGTACTTC

v_call: TRBV11-2
clone_size: .
d_call: TRBD2
j_call: TRBJ2-3
cdr3_aa: CASSLGLADTDTQYF
cdr3_nt: TGTGCCAGCAGCTTAGGACTAGCGGACACAGATACGCAGTATTTT

v_call: TRBV29-1
clone_size: few
d_call: .
j_call: TRBJ2-5
cdr3_aa: CSVEAPGFHLETQYF
cdr3_nt: TGCAGCGTTGAAGCCCCGGGGTTCCACCTAGAGACCCAGTACTTC

v_call: TRBV5-6
clone_size: .
d_call: TRBD2
j_call: TRBJ2-7
cdr3_aa: CASSAGLAGAIYEQYF
cdr3_nt: TGTGCCAGCAGCGCCGGACTAGCGGGAGCGATATACGAGCAGTACTTC

v_call: TRBV5-1
clone_size: few
d_call: .
j_call: TRBJ2-5
cdr3_aa: CASSFLETQYF
cdr3_nt: TGCGCCAGCAGCTTTTTGGAGACCCAGTACTTC

v_call: TRBV6-6
clone_size: once
d_call: .
j_call: TRBJ2-7
cdr3_aa: CASSYTRPAGSYEQYF
cdr3_nt: TGTGCCAGCAGTTACACGAGGCCAGCGGGTTCCTACGAGCAGTACTTC

v_call: TRBV7-2
clone_size: .
d_call: TRBD2
j_call: TRBJ2-7
cdr3_aa: CASSHRAGPYEQYF
cdr3_nt: TGTGCCAGCAGCCACAGAGCGGGGCCCTACGAGCAGTACTTC

v_call: TRBV5-5
clone_size: .
d_call: .
j_call: TRBJ1-2
cdr3_aa: CASQSGLKANYGYTF
cdr3_nt: TGTGCCAGCCAATCCGGGTTGAAAGCTAACTATGGCTACACCTTC

v_call: TRBV19
clone_size: few
d_call: .
j_call: TRBJ2-7
cdr3_aa: CASSMGDRIVTYEQYF
cdr3_nt: TGTGCCAGTAGTATGGGCGACAGGATCGTAACCTACGAGCAGTACTTC

v_call: TRBV29-1
clone_size: .
d_call: .
j_call: TRBJ2-2
cdr3_aa: CSVDITGELFF
cdr3_nt: TGCAGCGTTGATATCACCGGGGAGCTGTTTTTT

v_call: TRBV9
clone_size: few
d_call: .
j_call: TRBJ2-5
cdr3_aa: CASSVGVSETQYF
cdr3_nt: TGTGCCAGCAGCGTAGGAGTTTCAGAGACCCAGTACTTC

v_call: TRBV15
clone_size: .
d_call: .
j_call: TRBJ2-3
cdr3_aa: CATSRRLVDPTDTQYF
cdr3_nt: TGTGCCACCAGCAGGAGACTAGTGGACCCCACAGATACGCAGTATTTT

v_call: TRBV28
clone_size: few
d_call: .
j_call: TRBJ1-1
cdr3_aa: CASSGHRRNTEAFF
cdr3_nt: TGTGCCAGCAGTGGACACAGGCGAAACACTGAAGCTTTCTTT

v_call: TRBV7-2
clone_size: .
d_call: .
j_call: TRBJ2-7
cdr3_aa: CASSLDWGRTYEQYF
cdr3_nt: TGTGCCAGCAGCTTAGATTGGGGCCGGACCTACGAGCAGTACTTC